There are a few counts of the clone carrying this TCR delta chain. Its antigen is as yet unknown. The protein that TCRdb holds for this DNA derives from a much larger clone and differs from the translated DNA at residue 5, which likely indicates a read error; the protein shown here is translated from the DNA. This sample stems from a study of γδ T cells in repeated Plasmodium falciparum infection. Findings and limits, study-wide: Vgamma9/Vdelta2+ repertoires stayed stably polyclonal over time and infection.

V lost 4 bases, J lost 1 base, and 13 bases stayed unmatched. The CDR3 covers 19 residues. Germline-derived CDR1 and CDR2 are TSWWSYY and QGS. Gammadelta T cells were flow-sorted from PBMC into Vgamma9/Vdelta2+ and Vdelta2-negative populations for bulk analysis. Sequencing covered both gamma and delta TCR chains per sample. TCRdb reanalysed the multiplex PCR reads via CATT. The data contain around 89,000 delta-chain clones, more than 1.4% of them singletons. This sequence joins TRDV1 and TRDJ1; 12 nucleotides line up with TRDD3. The sequenced material came from gamma-delta T cells from blood. The TCR comes from a pool of human donors (malaria-infected and uninfected, not separated). CDR3 residues: CALGGLILGDTWSTDKLIF. The CDR3 DNA reads TGTGCTCTTGGGGGACTAATTCTGGGGGATACGTGGTCCACCGATAAACTCATCTTT.